One sample yielded the 4 T cell receptor beta chains listed below, sequenced in a study of identical twins. Each CDR3 protein gets one entry after TCRdb re-called the 5' RACE reads with MiXCR. The table has under 1 million distinct CDR3 sequences, roughly 12% seen once; the top ten hold 1.5% to 2%. The same data also contributed to another study, on yellow fever vaccine responses in identical twins.

Sequencing input: PBMCs. The receptors derive from a woman aged 18-29 years in good health.

This clonotype has more than one count but fewer than ten. The rearrangement joins TRBV6-1 to TRBJ1-4; 8 bases line up with TRBD1. The CDR3 contains 14 residues. Germline V CDR1 and CDR2: MNHNS, SASEGT. V gave up 3 bases and J gave up 7 bases; unmatched junction bases: 4. Here the CDR3 DNA reads TGTGCCAGCAGTGATACAGGGGGGGGTGAAAAACTGTTTTTT. It specifies CASSDTGGGEKLFF.

Worth noting for this clonotype: Since the CDR3 does not end with the conserved phenylalanine or tryptophan, this likely comes from a read error. The V gene is TRBV10-3, the J gene TRBJ2-3, with TRBD2 matching 10 bases. CDR1 ENHRY and CDR2 SYGVKD come from the germline V gene. The CDR3 is 15 amino acids. V dropped 6 bases and J dropped 0; count of bases not matched to a gene: 3. The CDR3 region is CAISSSGGSTDTQYL. The CDR3 nucleotides read TGTGCCATCAGCAGTAGCGGGGGGAGCACAGATACGCAGTATTTA.

This clonotype was counted between two and nine times. The V and J genes are TRBV12-3 or TRBV12-4 and TRBJ2-3; a weak D match, TRBD2 (5 bases). The CDR3 length is 16 residues. Trimming cost V 4 bases and J 1 base, with 15 bases left between them. CDR3: CASSSRGGGGTDTQYF. The CDR3 DNA is TGTGCCAGCAGTTCCCGTGGAGGTGGGGGCACAGATACGCAGTATTTT.

The chain uses TRBV7-9 and TRBJ2-7, with a weak D call TRBD2 (6 bases). The CDR3 sequence is 16 residues long. The germline gives CDR1 SEHNR, CDR2 FQNEAQ (reference sequence). The V gene lost 1 base and the J gene lost 5 bases, with 18 bases spanning the gap. CDR3 sequence: CASSLGVGGTQNEQYF. CDR3 bases: TGTGCCAGCAGCTTAGGGGTTGGCGGGACCCAAAACGAGCAGTACTTC.